Following are 11 T cell receptor beta chains from one sample sequenced in a study of tissue T cells after allogeneic stem cell transplantation. Sequencing used immunoSEQ multiplex PCR; TCRdb keeps in-frame clones, though not all of them. The data contain approximately 4,900 clones, over 40% of them singletons. Time point of the sample: mouse harvest day 14 after allogeneic transplant. Each mouse received 10^7 T-cell-depleted marrow cells plus 10^6 splenic CD5+ T cells by tail vein. Sequenced material: gut tissue. These receptors were collected from a female BALB/c mouse given C57BL/6 T cells with graft-versus-host disease after an allogeneic hematopoietic cell transplant.

To note about this clone: Gene names refer to mouse genes. The sequence runs out 1 residue before the end of the CDR3; the remainder is reconstructed from the germline J gene. This sequence joins TRBV16 and TRBJ2-1, with 9 bases fitting TRBD2. The CDR3 covers 15 residues. Germline CDR1 reads SGHSA; CDR2 reads FRNQAP. After removal of 0 bases from V and 4 bases from J, the junction contained 1 base not matched to a gene. CDR3 DNA, as far as it was read: TGTGCAAGCAGCTTAGAAACTGGGGGGTATGCTGAGCAGTTC. Translation gives CASSLETGGYAEQF. The entire CDR3 protein reads CASSLETGGYAEQFF.

A word on this clone: Genes and germline come from the mouse. The CDR3 goes on 1 residue after the read ends, and that part is filled in from the germline J gene. The V call is TRBV3, the J call TRBJ1-2; D uncertain. The CDR3 loop spans 12 amino acids. V was trimmed by 5 bases and J by 0 bases, leaving 4 bases between them. Germline-derived CDR1 and CDR2 are SNHLY and FYNGKV (reference sequence). The sequenced part of the CDR3 DNA is TGTGCCAGCAGCGCGACAAACTCCGACTACACC. Translated, it gives CASSATNSDYT. The CDR3, in full, reads CASSATNSDYTF.

Regarding this clone: Each gene name is a mouse one. The CDR3 end lies 1 residue beyond the end of the read and is filled in from the germline J gene. V and J are TRBV12-1 and TRBJ2-5; TRBD2 agrees at 10 bases. The CDR3 totals 14 residues. The V segment lost 2 bases and the J segment 4 bases; nucleotides outside the gene matches: 2. CDR1 is SGHSN and CDR2 is HYEKVE in the germline V gene. CDR3 sequence reads: CASSRLGGKDTQYF. The covered CDR3 bases are TGTGCCAGCTCTCGACTGGGGGGCAAAGACACCCAGTAC.

This clone appeared a few times. These gene names are mouse names. The CDR3 end is not reached by the read, which stops 1 residue before it; the germline J gene fills it in. The chain carries TRBV1 and TRBJ1-3, with D perhaps matching TRBD1 (5 bases). This CDR3 has 12 residues. Looked up from germline, CDR1 is NSQYPW and CDR2 is LRSPGD (reference sequence). Deletions cut 1 base from V and 9 bases from J, with 7 bases between. The CDR3 bases that were read are TGCACCTGCAGTGCAGCGGGGCGTACGCTCTAT. As protein: CTCSAAGRTLY. The CDR3, in full, reads CTCSAAGRTLYF.

Remarks on this clone: The gene names given are mouse names. With the read ending 1 residue before the CDR3 end, the germline J gene is used to fill in that end. The V and J genes are TRBV16 and TRBJ2-4, with 8 bases matching TRBD2. The CDR3 extends over 18 amino acids. The germline gives CDR1 SGHSA, CDR2 FRNQAP. V lost 0 bases to trimming and J lost 1 base; unmatched junction nucleotides: 9. CDR3 bases read: TGTGCAAGCAGCTTAGAAGGGAGAGGGGGGGCAGGTCAAAACACCTTGTAC. Its protein is CASSLEGRGGAGQNTLY. The full CDR3 protein is CASSLEGRGGAGQNTLYF.

A remark on this clone: Germline and genes: mouse. Read coverage stops 1 residue before the CDR3 terminus; the germline J gene supplies the remainder. This chain uses TRBV26 with TRBJ1-4, with D perhaps TRBD1 (6 bases). Germline loops: CDR1 KGHPV, CDR2 FQNQEV (reference sequence). This CDR3 has 16 residues. Trimming left V 3 bases short and J 0 bases short, with 11 bases between. The chain's CDR3 is CASSLPGQISNERLFF. The CDR3 bases that were read are TGTGCCAGCAGTCTTCCGGGACAAATTTCCAACGAAAGATTATTT.

Turning to this clone: Germline and genes: mouse. The CDR3 end lies 1 residue beyond the end of the read and is filled in from the germline J gene. This chain links TRBV31 with TRBJ1-1, with 7 bases matching TRBD1. This CDR3 comprises 13 residues. J gave up 1 base and V 3 bases, and 2 bases lay outside the gene matches. The germline CDR1 and CDR2 sequences are GKSSPN and SITVG. CDR3 DNA, as far as it was read: TGTGCCTGGAGCCGACAGGGAAACACAGAAGTCTTC. Translation gives CAWSRQGNTEVF. The full CDR3 is CAWSRQGNTEVFF.

This clone was counted between two and nine times. Germline and genes: mouse. The read falls 1 residue short of the CDR3 end, and the missing part is taken from the germline J gene. The V and J genes are TRBV26 and TRBJ1-3; 10 positions match TRBD1. CDR3 length: 14 residues. Germline loops: CDR1 KGHPV, CDR2 FQNQEV (reference sequence). Trimming took 6 bases from V and 2 from J; bases not matched to a gene: 1. CDR3 DNA, as far as it was read: TGTGCCAGCAGGGGGACAGGGGCTGGAAATACGCTCTAT. It specifies CASRGTGAGNTLY. The complete CDR3 sequence is CASRGTGAGNTLYF. Using reference TRBV26 and TRBJ1-3 for the parts outside the CDR3, the full variable domain is NSKVIQTPRYLVKGQGQKAKMRCIPEKGHPVVFWYQQNKNNEFKFLINFQNQEVLQQIDMTEKRFSAECPSNSPCSLEIQSSEAGDSALYLCASRGTGAGNTLYFGEGSRLIVV.

Turning to this clone: Here the gene names and germline are mouse. Read coverage stops 1 residue before the CDR3 terminus; the germline J gene supplies the remainder. The rearrangement uses TRBV26 and TRBJ1-3, with a possible D match to TRBD1 (5 bases). CDR1 and CDR2 from the germline V gene are KGHPV and FQNQEV (reference sequence). The germline V and J ends were trimmed by 6 bases and 0 bases, with 12 bases remaining between them. The CDR3 has 15 residues. CDR3 DNA (partial): TGTGCCAGCAGCCTGGGACTCAATTCTGGAAATACGCTCTAT. Protein: CASSLGLNSGNTLY. The complete CDR3 protein is CASSLGLNSGNTLYF.

This clone rates as medium-sized. Each gene name is a mouse one. The CDR3 end falls 1 residue outside the read, so it is completed with the germline J gene. The chain employs TRBV26 and TRBJ1-4, with D maybe TRBD1 (5 bases). The CDR3 covers 13 residues. Germline values: CDR1 KGHPV, CDR2 FQNQEV (reference sequence). With 2 bases removed from V and 7 bases from J, the gap between germline ends came to 8 bases. CDR3 DNA (partial): TGTGCCAGCAGTCTGCCAGGGCCCGAAAGATTATTT. This encodes CASSLPGPERLF. The whole CDR3 is CASSLPGPERLFF.

As regards this clone: Gene names are the mouse ones. The read is 1 residue too short to cover the CDR3 end, so that end is filled in from the germline J gene. The chain recombines TRBV29 with TRBJ2-7, with unresolved D. Germline values: CDR1 MSHET, CDR2 SYDVDS. V was shortened by 6 bases and J by 0 bases, with 9 bases between the two germline ends. This CDR3 has 13 residues. CDR3 region: CASSPQSSYEQYF. CDR3 bases read: TGTGCTAGCAGCCCTCAAAGCTCCTATGAACAGTAC. Together with reference TRBV29 and TRBJ2-7, the CDR3 gives the full variable domain: DMKVTQMPRYLIKRMGENVLLECGQDMSHETMYWYRQDPGLGLQLIYISYDVDSNSEGDIPKGYRVSRKKREHFSLILDSAKTNQTSVYFCASSPQSSYEQYFGPGTRLTVL.